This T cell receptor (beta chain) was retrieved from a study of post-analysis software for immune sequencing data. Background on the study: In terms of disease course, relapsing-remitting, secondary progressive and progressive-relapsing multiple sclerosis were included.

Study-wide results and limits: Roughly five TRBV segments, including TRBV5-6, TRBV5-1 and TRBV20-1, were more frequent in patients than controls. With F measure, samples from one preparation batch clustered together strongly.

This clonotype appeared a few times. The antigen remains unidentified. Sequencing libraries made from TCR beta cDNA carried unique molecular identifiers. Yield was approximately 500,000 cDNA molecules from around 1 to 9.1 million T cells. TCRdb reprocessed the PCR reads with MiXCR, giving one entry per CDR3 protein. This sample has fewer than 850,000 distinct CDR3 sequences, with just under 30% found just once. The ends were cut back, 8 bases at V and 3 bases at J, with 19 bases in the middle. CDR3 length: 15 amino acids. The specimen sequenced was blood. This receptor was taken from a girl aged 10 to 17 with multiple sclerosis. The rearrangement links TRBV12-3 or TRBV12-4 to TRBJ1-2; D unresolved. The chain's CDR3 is CASLPSGYRYYGYTF. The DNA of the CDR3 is TGTGCCAGCCTCCCCTCGGGGTATAGATACTATGGCTACACCTTC.